The subject of this entry is one T cell receptor (beta chain). The target antigen is unknown. This sample stems from a study of blood T cells in healthy people across ages. Every sample gave at least 5.5 micrograms of total RNA when it was extracted. Together with a sample-barcoded 5' primer, a J-beta primer mix was included in a second PCR lasting roughly 6 to 12 cycles. TCRdb reanalysed the 5' RACE reads using MiXCR and keeps one entry per CDR3 protein. The repertoire holds fewer than 900,000 distinct CDR3 sequences, with about 40% as singletons. The length of the CDR3 is 13 residues. From germline, CDR1 is LGHDT and CDR2 YNNKEL (reference sequence). Trimming pared 3 bases from V and 6 bases from J, leaving 9 bases between. Overall study findings and caveats: Greater diversity and more naive CD4+ cells were seen in long-lived donors than in aged donors.

Sequenced material: blood. The rearrangement links TRBV3-1 to TRBJ2-1, with D possibly matching TRBD2 (6 bases). The receptor's source is an older woman in good health. The CDR3 loop is CASSHREINEQFF. CDR3 DNA: TGTGCCAGCAGCCATCGGGAGATCAATGAGCAGTTCTTC.